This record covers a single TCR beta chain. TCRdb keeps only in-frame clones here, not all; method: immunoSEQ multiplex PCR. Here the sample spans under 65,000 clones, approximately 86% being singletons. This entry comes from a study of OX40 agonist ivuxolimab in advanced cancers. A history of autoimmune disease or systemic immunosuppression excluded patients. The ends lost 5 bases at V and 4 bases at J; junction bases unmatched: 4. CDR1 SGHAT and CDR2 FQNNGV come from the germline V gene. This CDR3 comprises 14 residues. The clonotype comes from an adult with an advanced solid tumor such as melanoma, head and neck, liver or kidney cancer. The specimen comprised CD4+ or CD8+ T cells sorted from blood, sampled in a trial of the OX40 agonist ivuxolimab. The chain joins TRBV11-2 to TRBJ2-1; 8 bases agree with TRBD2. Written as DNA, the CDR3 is TGTGCCAGCAGCAAAGCGGGAGTGTACAATGAGCAGTTCTTC. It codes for CASSKAGVYNEQFF.